The next 28 T cell receptor beta chains were all read from a single sample in a study of graft-versus-host responses after intestinal transplantation. Their recognized antigens are unknown. Measured with immunoSEQ multiplex PCR; TCRdb has only the in-frame clones, and not every one. The data contain just under 50,000 clones, approximately 84% of them seen just once; the ten biggest clones take up less than 0.5%. Sequenced here: unstimulated CD4+ T cells sorted from spleen or lymph node cells, sampled before transplant. All receptors derive from a human donor who was the organ donor for an intestinal transplant.

The chain joins TRBV6-6 to TRBJ2-7; D possibly corresponds to TRBD2 (5 bases). This CDR3 comprises 13 residues. V was clipped by 8 bases and J by 5 bases, with 16 bases between them. CDR1 and CDR2 from the germline V gene are MNHNY and SVGAGI (reference sequence). CDR3 amino acids: CASRYGGGDEQYF. As DNA, the CDR3 is TGTGCCAGCCGCTACGGAGGTGGGGACGAGCAGTACTTC.

The chain carries TRBV6-6 and TRBJ2-1; 9 bases fit TRBD1. Germline V gene lookup returns CDR1 MNHNY and CDR2 SVGAGI (reference sequence). This CDR3 has 14 residues. The V and J ends lost 7 bases and 8 bases, in that order; junction bases with no gene match: 9. For the CDR3, the DNA is TGTGCCAGCAACACACGACAGGGGGTGGATGAGCAGTTCTTC. It codes for CASNTRQGVDEQFF.

This clone was observed once. The genes are TRBV13 and TRBJ1-1; D gene ambiguous. This CDR3 comprises 16 residues. Germline V gives CDR1 PRHDT, CDR2 FYEKMQ (reference sequence). V lost 2 bases, J lost 5 bases, and 18 bases lay in between. DNA of the CDR3: TGTGCCAGCAGCTTAAAGTGGTCCGCTGGAGGTACTGAAGCTTTCTTT. Amino acid sequence: CASSLKWSAGGTEAFF.

The genes are TRBV20-1 and TRBJ2-5; D is unresolved. V dropped 3 bases and J dropped 4 bases, with 6 bases sitting between them. The germline CDR1 and CDR2 sequences are DFQATT and SNEGSKA (reference sequence). The CDR3 runs 11 residues. CDR3 nucleotides: TGCAGTGCTAGCCAGATAGAGACCCAGTACTTC. Its protein is CSASQIETQYF.

This chain connects TRBV5-6 to TRBJ1-1; possible D gene TRBD1, 5 bases. The CDR3 spans 16 residues. CDR1 is SGHDT, CDR2 YYEEEE, per germline. Trimming took 2 bases from V and 5 from J, leaving 19 bases between them. In DNA, the CDR3 is TGTGCCAGCAGCTTACTGGGTGGGGGTTTCGGGACTGAAGCTTTCTTT. This codes for CASSLLGGGFGTEAFF. The whole variable domain, remainder taken from reference TRBV5-6 and TRBJ1-1, is DAGVTQSPTHLIKTRGQQVTLRCSPKSGHDTVSWYQQALGQGPQFIFQYYEEEERQRGNFPDRFSGHQFPNYSSELNVNALLLGDSALYLCASSLLGGGFGTEAFFGQGTRLTVV.

The chain has TRBV2 and TRBJ2-7, with TRBD1 matching 8 bases. This CDR3 contains 12 residues. V lost 6 bases, J lost 5 bases, and 3 bases stayed unmatched. CDR1 is SNHLY, CDR2 FYNNEI, per germline. The CDR3 reads CASRQGGHEQYF. CDR3 coding DNA: TGTGCCAGCAGACAGGGGGGACACGAGCAGTACTTC.

CDR3 amino acids: CASSLGGIKPLHF. CDR3 sequence (DNA): TGTGCCAGCAGCTTGGGCGGAATCAAACCCCTCCACTTT. The rearrangement links TRBV5-8 to TRBJ1-6; D call uncertain. Per the germline V gene, CDR1 is SGHTS and CDR2 is YDEGEE. Between the trimmed V and J ends, which lost 0 bases and 12 bases, there was a span of 10 bases. The length of the CDR3 is 13 residues.

V usage is TRBV19 and J usage is TRBJ1-2; D may be TRBD1 (5 bases). Germline lookup yields CDR1 LNHDA and CDR2 SQIVND (reference sequence). Trimming cost V 7 bases and J 8 bases, with 17 bases left between them. The CDR3 spans 13 residues. The chain's CDR3 is CASKWGRAEGYTF. For the CDR3, the DNA is TGTGCCAGTAAATGGGGCAGGGCGGAAGGCTACACCTTC. Together with reference TRBV19 and TRBJ1-2, the CDR3 gives the full variable domain: DGGITQSPKYLFRKEGQNVTLSCEQNLNHDAMYWYRQDPGQGLRLIYYSQIVNDFQKGDIAEGYSVSREKKESFPLTVTSAQKNPTAFYLCASKWGRAEGYTFGSGTRLTVV.

The V gene is TRBV7-2, the J gene TRBJ2-1, with 7 bases aligning to TRBD2. This CDR3 has 17 residues. Germline lookup yields CDR1 SGHTA and CDR2 FQGNSA. The V and J ends lost 5 bases and 3 bases, in that order; junction bases with no gene match: 13. CDR3 bases: TGTGCCAGCAGCCCGCCCGTCGGGAGCGGGAACTACAATGAGCAGTTCTTC. It codes for CASSPPVGSGNYNEQFF.

The chain couples TRBV30 to TRBJ2-5, with D possibly being TRBD2 (5 bases). The ends were cut back, 4 bases at V and 4 bases at J, with 16 bases in the middle. The CDR3 loop spans 14 amino acids. Germline CDR1 is GTSNPN and CDR2 is SVGIG (reference sequence). The CDR3 here is CAWNGGYPGETQYF. Written as DNA, the CDR3 is TGTGCCTGGAACGGAGGCTATCCGGGAGAGACCCAGTACTTC.

DNA of the CDR3: TGTGCCAGCAGCCCAACTGGACTAGCGGGGGACATTACAGATACGCAGTATTTT. Its protein product is CASSPTGLAGDITDTQYF. The chain combines TRBV9 with TRBJ2-3, with TRBD2 matching 13 bases. V was pared by 4 bases and J by 3 bases, with 11 bases of the junction left unmatched. Germline V lookup: CDR1 SGDLS, CDR2 YYNGEE. This CDR3 comprises 18 residues.

The chain joins TRBV6-5 to TRBJ1-6; 7 nucleotides agree with TRBD1. The CDR3 consists of 15 residues. CDR1 is MNHEY, CDR2 SVGAGI, per germline. J lost 5 bases, V lost 2 bases, and 3 bases had no gene match. Written as DNA, the CDR3 is TGTGCCAGCAGTTACGGGGGACAGCATAATTCACCCCTCCACTTT. This gives the protein CASSYGGQHNSPLHF.

J is TRBJ2-1 and V is TRBV19, with a weak D call TRBD2 (6 bases). Trimming shortened V by 6 bases and J by 1 base, and 10 bases separated the two germline ends. Germline V gene data show CDR1 as LNHDA and CDR2 as SQIVND (reference sequence). The CDR3 length is 14 residues. The CDR3 sequence is CASRIGGSYNEQFF. The CDR3 nucleotides are TGTGCCAGTAGAATCGGGGGATCCTACAATGAGCAGTTCTTC. The whole variable domain, remainder taken from reference TRBV19 and TRBJ2-1, is DGGITQSPKYLFRKEGQNVTLSCEQNLNHDAMYWYRQDPGQGLRLIYYSQIVNDFQKGDIAEGYSVSREKKESFPLTVTSAQKNPTAFYLCASRIGGSYNEQFFGPGTRLTVL.

This clone has a handful of counts. The chain has TRBV6-5 and TRBJ1-1, with a possible D match to TRBD1 (6 bases). The germline CDR1 and CDR2 sequences are MNHEY and SVGAGI. Trimming cost V 0 bases and J 5 bases, with 10 bases left between them. The CDR3 consists of 14 residues. This CDR3 is CASSYSRGVTEAFF. As DNA, the CDR3 is TGTGCCAGCAGTTACTCGAGGGGGGTAACTGAAGCTTTCTTT.

The chain uses TRBV25-1 and TRBJ1-3; D gene uncertain. The V end was cut by 3 bases, the J end by 1 base, with 4 bases between. The CDR3 runs 13 residues. Germline-derived CDR1 and CDR2 are MGHDK and SYGVNS. CDR3 bases: TGTGCCAGCAGTGAGGGGTCTGGAAACACCATATATTTT. Amino acid sequence: CASSEGSGNTIYF.

On this clone itself: The same CDR3 can be traced to other DNA sequences in this sample. The J gene is TRBJ2-5, the V gene TRBV6-1; 12 bases agree with TRBD2. Trimming took 2 bases from V and 2 from J; bases not matched to a gene: 0. This CDR3 contains 15 residues. CDR1 is MNHNS and CDR2 is SASEGT in the germline V gene. The CDR3 reads CASSELAGGQETQYF. In DNA form, the CDR3 reads TGTGCCAGCAGTGAACTAGCGGGGGGGCAAGAGACCCAGTACTTC.

To note about this clone: At the DNA level, this CDR3 is encoded by other sequences in the same sample as well. The V call is TRBV27, the J call TRBJ2-1; the D call may be TRBD1 or TRBD2 (5 bases each). Between the trimmed V and J ends, which lost 2 bases and 3 bases, there was a span of 8 bases. This CDR3 region has 14 residues. Germline-derived CDR1 and CDR2 are MNHEY and SMNVEV (reference sequence). The CDR3 reads CASSLEGSYNEQFF. DNA of the CDR3: TGTGCCAGCAGTTTAGAGGGGAGCTACAATGAGCAGTTCTTC.

The genes are TRBV7-6 and TRBJ1-2; 10 positions agree with TRBD1. The V and J ends lost 6 bases and 2 bases, in that order; junction bases with no gene match: 15. CDR1 and CDR2 from the germline V gene are SGHVS and FNYEAQ. CDR3 length: 18 residues. CDR3 DNA sequence: TGTGCCAGCAGTCCCCGGGGACAGGGGACCGAAGGGAACTATGGCTACACCTTC. It specifies CASSPRGQGTEGNYGYTF.

This chain joins TRBV7-8 and TRBJ2-4, with D maybe TRBD1 (6 bases). This CDR3 has 16 residues. Trimming removed 5 bases at V and 0 bases at J, with 14 bases between. Germline V gene data show CDR1 as SGHVS and CDR2 as FQNEAQ. This CDR3 is CASSPDRFLAKNIQYF. Here the CDR3 DNA reads TGTGCCAGCAGCCCAGACAGGTTTCTAGCCAAAAACATTCAGTACTTC.

The chain links TRBV19 to TRBJ1-3; tentatively, D is TRBD1 (5 bases). The germline CDR1 and CDR2 sequences are LNHDA and SQIVND (reference sequence). Trimming left V 9 bases short and J 0 bases short, with 15 bases between. This CDR3 contains 15 residues. CDR3 loop: CASRNRPPSGNTIYF. CDR3 in DNA: TGTGCCAGCAGAAACAGGCCCCCCTCTGGAAACACCATATATTTT.

V usage is TRBV4-1 and J usage is TRBJ1-6; D might be TRBD1 (6 bases). V dropped 6 bases and J dropped 5 bases, with 11 bases sitting between them. The germline V gene encodes CDR1 MGHRA and CDR2 YSYEKL. The CDR3 is 14 amino acids. The CDR3, as DNA: TGCGCCAGCAGTAAACAGGGAAATAATTCACCCCTCCACTTT. It is translated as CASSKQGNNSPLHF.

The V call is TRBV29-1, the J call TRBJ2-7; D is tentatively TRBD1 or TRBD2 (5 bases each). This CDR3 is 13 amino acids long. Between the trimmed V and J ends, which lost 3 bases and 5 bases, there was a span of 14 bases. Germline-derived CDR1 and CDR2 are SQVTM and ANQGSEA. Here the CDR3 reads CSVDTGSGNEQYF. The CDR3 DNA follows: TGCAGCGTTGACACAGGTTCCGGGAACGAGCAGTACTTC.

The chain uses TRBV6-5 and TRBJ2-2, with TRBD2 matching over 10 bases. The CDR3 loop spans 14 amino acids. The V and J ends lost 6 bases and 4 bases, in that order; junction bases with no gene match: 2. CDR1 is MNHEY, CDR2 SVGAGI, per germline. This CDR3 is CASRERGGTGELFF. Here the CDR3 DNA reads TGTGCCAGCAGGGAGCGGGGGGGCACCGGGGAGCTGTTTTTT.

The chain carries TRBV5-6 and TRBJ2-7; 7 nucleotides match TRBD1. CDR3 length equals 14 residues. CDR1 SGHDT and CDR2 YYEEEE come from the germline V gene. Losses at the gene ends were 2 bases for V and 3 bases for J; bases not matched to a gene: 5. The CDR3 loop reads CASSFDRALYEQYF. CDR3 sequence (DNA): TGTGCCAGCAGCTTCGACAGGGCGCTCTACGAGCAGTACTTC.

The rearrangement uses TRBV7-9 and TRBJ2-3; D gene uncertain. Germline V CDR1 and CDR2: SEHNR, FQNEAQ (reference sequence). V lost 5 bases and J lost 2, with 8 bases in between. This CDR3 comprises 13 residues. In DNA form, the CDR3 reads TGTGCCAGCAGCCGCTTGCCCACAGATACGCAGTATTTT. Protein sequence: CASSRLPTDTQYF. The whole variable domain, remainder taken from reference TRBV7-9 and TRBJ2-3, is DTGVSQNPRHKITKRGQNVTFRCDPISEHNRLYWYRQTLGQGPEFLTYFQNEAQLEKSRLLSDRFSAERPKGSFSTLEIQRTEQGDSAMYLCASSRLPTDTQYFGPGTRLTVL.

This clone was observed once. The rearrangement uses TRBV7-9 and TRBJ1-1; the D is unclear. CDR1 is SEHNR and CDR2 is FQNEAQ in the germline V gene (reference sequence). Trimming took off 2 bases at V and 1 base at J, with 8 bases between the two ends. The CDR3 has 14 residues. CDR3 protein: CASSLTRQNTEAFF. In DNA, the CDR3 is TGTGCCAGCAGCTTAACTAGGCAGAACACTGAAGCTTTCTTT.

This chain uses TRBV30 with TRBJ1-2; TRBD1 matches at 9 bases. The CDR3 extends over 14 amino acids. The V gene's germline CDR1 is GTSNPN and CDR2 SVGIG (reference sequence). The trim removed 2 bases at V and 6 bases at J, leaving 7 bases unmatched. The CDR3 spells CAWSLGQGWNGYTF. The CDR3 bases are TGTGCCTGGAGTCTCGGACAGGGGTGGAATGGCTACACCTTC.

This sequence joins TRBV29-1 and TRBJ2-3; TRBD2 matches at 8 bases. Per germline, CDR1 SQVTM and CDR2 ANQGSEA. The CDR3 is 16 residues long. J lost 2 bases, V lost 3 bases, and 10 bases had no gene match. The CDR3 nucleotides read TGCAGCGTTGACGGTTACGGGAGGGCCGCCACAGATACGCAGTATTTT. The encoded protein is CSVDGYGRAATDTQYF.